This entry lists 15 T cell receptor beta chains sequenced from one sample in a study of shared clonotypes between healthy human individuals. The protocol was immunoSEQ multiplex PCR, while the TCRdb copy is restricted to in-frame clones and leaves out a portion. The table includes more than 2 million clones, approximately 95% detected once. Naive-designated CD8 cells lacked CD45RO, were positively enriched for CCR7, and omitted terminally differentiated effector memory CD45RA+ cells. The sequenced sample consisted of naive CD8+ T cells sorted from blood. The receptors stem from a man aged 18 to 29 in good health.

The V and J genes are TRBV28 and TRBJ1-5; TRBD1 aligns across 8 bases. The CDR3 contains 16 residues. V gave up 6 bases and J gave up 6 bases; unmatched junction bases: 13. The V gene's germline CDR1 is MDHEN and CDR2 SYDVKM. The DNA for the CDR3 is TGTGCCAGCAGAAATGGTGCAGGGGGCCAGGGTCAGCCCCAGCATTTT. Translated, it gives CASRNGAGGQGQPQHF.

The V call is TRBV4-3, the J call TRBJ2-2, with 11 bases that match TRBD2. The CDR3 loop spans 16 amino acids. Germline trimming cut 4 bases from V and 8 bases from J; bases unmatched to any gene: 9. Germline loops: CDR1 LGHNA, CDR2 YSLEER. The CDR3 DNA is TGCGCCAGCAGCCCTATACTAGCGGGGGAACGTGGGGAGCTGTTTTTT. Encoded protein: CASSPILAGERGELFF.

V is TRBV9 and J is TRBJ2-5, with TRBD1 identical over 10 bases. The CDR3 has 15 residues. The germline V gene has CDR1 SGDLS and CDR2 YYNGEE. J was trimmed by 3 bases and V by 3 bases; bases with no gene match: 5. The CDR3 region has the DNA TGTGCCAGCAGCGACCCCGGGACAGGGGAAGAGACCCAGTACTTC. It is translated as CASSDPGTGEETQYF.

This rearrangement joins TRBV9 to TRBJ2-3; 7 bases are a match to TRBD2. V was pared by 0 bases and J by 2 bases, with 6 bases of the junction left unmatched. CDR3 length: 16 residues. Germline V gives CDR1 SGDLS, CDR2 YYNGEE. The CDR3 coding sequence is TGTGCCAGCAGCGTAGTGGGTAGCGGGTACACAGATACGCAGTATTTT. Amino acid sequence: CASSVVGSGYTDTQYF. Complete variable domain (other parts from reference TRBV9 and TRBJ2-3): DSGVTQTPKHLITATGQRVTLRCSPRSGDLSVYWYQQSLDQGLQFLIQYYNGEERAKGNILERFSAQQFPDLHSELNLSSLELGDSALYFCASSVVGSGYTDTQYFGPGTRLTVL.

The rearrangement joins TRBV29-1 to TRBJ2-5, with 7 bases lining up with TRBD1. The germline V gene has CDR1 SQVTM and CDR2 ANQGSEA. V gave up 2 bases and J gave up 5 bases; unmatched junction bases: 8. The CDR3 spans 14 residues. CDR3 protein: CSVETGQAAETQYF. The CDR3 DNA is TGCAGCGTTGAAACCGGACAGGCGGCTGAGACCCAGTACTTC.

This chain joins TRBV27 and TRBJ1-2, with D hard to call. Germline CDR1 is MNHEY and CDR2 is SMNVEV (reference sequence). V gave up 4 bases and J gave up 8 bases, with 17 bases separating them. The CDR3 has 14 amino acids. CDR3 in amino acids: CASSWGSSSMGYTF. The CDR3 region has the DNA TGTGCCAGCAGTTGGGGAAGCAGTAGTATGGGCTACACCTTC.

CDR3 amino acids: CASSLAPGGYYEQYF. CDR3 sequence (DNA): TGTGCCAGCAGCTTAGCCCCCGGGGGATACTACGAGCAGTACTTC. The chain uses TRBV7-6 and TRBJ2-7; D is perhaps TRBD2 (6 bases). Germline CDR1 SGHVS, CDR2 FNYEAQ. V was cut by 0 bases and J by 3 bases, with 12 bases left in between. CDR3 size: 15 residues. Variable domain in full (rest from reference TRBV7-6 and TRBJ2-7): GAGVSQSPRYKVTKRGQDVALRCDPISGHVSLYWYRQALGQGPEFLTYFNYEAQQDKSGLPNDRFSAERPEGSISTLTIQRTEQRDSAMYRCASSLAPGGYYEQYFGPGTRLTVT.

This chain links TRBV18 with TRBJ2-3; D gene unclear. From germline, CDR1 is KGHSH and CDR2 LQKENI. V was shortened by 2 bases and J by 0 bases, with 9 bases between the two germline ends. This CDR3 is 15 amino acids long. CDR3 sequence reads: CASSPKAVSTDTQYF. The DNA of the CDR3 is TGTGCCAGCTCACCAAAGGCGGTTAGCACAGATACGCAGTATTTT.

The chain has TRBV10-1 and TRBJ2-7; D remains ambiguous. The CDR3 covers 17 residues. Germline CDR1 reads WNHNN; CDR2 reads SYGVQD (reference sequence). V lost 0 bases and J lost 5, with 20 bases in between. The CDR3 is CASSESFQEDGANEQYF. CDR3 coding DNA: TGCGCCAGCAGTGAGTCTTTCCAGGAAGACGGTGCCAACGAGCAGTACTTC.

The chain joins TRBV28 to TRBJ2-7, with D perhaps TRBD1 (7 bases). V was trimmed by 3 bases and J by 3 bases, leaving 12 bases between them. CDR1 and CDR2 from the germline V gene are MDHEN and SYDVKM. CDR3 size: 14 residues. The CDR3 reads CASSFRGVRYEQYF. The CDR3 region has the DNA TGTGCCAGCAGTTTCAGGGGGGTACGCTACGAGCAGTACTTC.

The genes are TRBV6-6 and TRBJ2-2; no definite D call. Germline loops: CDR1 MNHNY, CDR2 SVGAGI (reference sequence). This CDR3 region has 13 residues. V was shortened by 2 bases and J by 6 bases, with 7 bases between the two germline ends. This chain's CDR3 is CASSYQAAGELFF. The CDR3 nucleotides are TGTGCCAGCAGTTACCAGGCGGCCGGGGAGCTGTTTTTT.

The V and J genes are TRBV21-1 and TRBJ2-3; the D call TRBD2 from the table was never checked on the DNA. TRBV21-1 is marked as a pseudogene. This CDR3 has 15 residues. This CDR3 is CASSKGNGATDTQYF. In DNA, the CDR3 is TGTGCCAGCAGCAAAGGAAATGGAGCGACAGATACGCAGTATTTT.

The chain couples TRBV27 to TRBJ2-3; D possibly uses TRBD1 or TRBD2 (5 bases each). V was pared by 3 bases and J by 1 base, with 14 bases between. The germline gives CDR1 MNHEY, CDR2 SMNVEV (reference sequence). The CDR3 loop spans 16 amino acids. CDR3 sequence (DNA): TGTGCCAGCAGTTTCATCGGGGCAGGTCGCACAGATACGCAGTATTTT. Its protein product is CASSFIGAGRTDTQYF.

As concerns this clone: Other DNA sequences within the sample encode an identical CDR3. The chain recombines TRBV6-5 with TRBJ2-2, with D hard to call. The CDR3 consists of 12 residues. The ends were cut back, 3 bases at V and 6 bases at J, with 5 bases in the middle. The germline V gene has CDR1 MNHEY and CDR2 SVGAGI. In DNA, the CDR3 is TGTGCCAGCAGTTATGGGGCCGGGGAGCTGTTTTTT. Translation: CASSYGAGELFF.

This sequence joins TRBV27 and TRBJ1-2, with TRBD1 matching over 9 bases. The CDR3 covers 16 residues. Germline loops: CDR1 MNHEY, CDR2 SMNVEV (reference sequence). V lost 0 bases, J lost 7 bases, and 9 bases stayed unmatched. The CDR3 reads CASSLSVRQGEVGYTF. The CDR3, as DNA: TGTGCCAGCAGTTTATCCGTCAGACAGGGGGAAGTTGGCTACACCTTC.